This record covers a single TCR beta chain. The antigen is not known. The same CDR3 also results from other DNA sequences found in this sample. The data stem from a study of radiotherapy plus CTLA-4 blockade in lung cancer. Study in general: Disease control was seen in about 30% of patients, objective responses in 18%. Study-wide findings and caveats: Early clonal dynamics of blood T cells, together with interferon-beta, were reported as the best response predictor. Subsequent to radiotherapy plus ipilimumab, tumor-derived TCR clones underwent expansion in blood.

The CDR3 spans 14 residues. Germline-derived CDR1 and CDR2 are SGHRS and YFSETQ. Trimming shortened V by 0 bases and J by 4 bases, and 11 bases separated the two germline ends. Produced via immunoSEQ multiplex PCR; TCRdb's table is partial and in-frame only. The sample carries approximately 100,000 clones, approximately 81% recorded once. This chain links TRBV5-1 with TRBJ2-7; D possibly corresponds to TRBD2 (6 bases). The TCR originated in a human donor with non-small cell lung cancer that progressed on radiotherapy plus ipilimumab. Some clones in this sample may be carry-over from other donors' samples. This specimen was peripheral blood, taken from a patient treated with radiotherapy plus ipilimumab. This CDR3 is CASSLGRGFYEQYF. The CDR3 region has the DNA TGCGCCAGCAGCTTGGGACGGGGGTTTTACGAGCAGTACTTC.